This T cell receptor beta chain was recovered during a study of PD-1 blockade in classical Hodgkin lymphoma. This clone occurred once. What it recognizes is unknown. A much larger clone lies one base from this, so it may be a read error. Findings and caveats of the study: Whereas CD4+ TCR diversity had risen significantly by C4D1, CD8+ TCR diversity had not. It was among complete responders that baseline diversity resembled that of newly diagnosed patients. Underlying causes for the observed repertoire differences were not defined, possibly disease activity or prior therapy.

TCRdb keeps only in-frame clones here, not all; method: immunoSEQ multiplex PCR. The sample has around 45,000 clones; 65% to 85% are singletons. Every patient was affected by relapse after autologous stem cell transplantation, while exposure to brentuximab vedotin was not uniform. Best overall response was complete response, partial response or progressive disease in these relapsed/refractory classical Hodgkin lymphoma patients. The V and J ends lost 0 bases and 7 bases, in that order; junction bases with no gene match: 7. The CDR3 has 16 amino acids. From germline, CDR1 is SQVTM and CDR2 ANQGSEA. This chain joins TRBV29-1 and TRBJ2-2, with 11 bases fitting TRBD2. Sequences were derived from peripheral blood mononuclear cells (PBMCs), sampled before the second cycle of nivolumab. The receptor was isolated from a human donor with classical Hodgkin lymphoma. The CDR3 reads CSVEDLLAGDVGELFF. The CDR3 nucleotides are TGCAGCGTTGAAGATTTACTAGCGGGAGACGTCGGGGAGCTGTTTTTT.